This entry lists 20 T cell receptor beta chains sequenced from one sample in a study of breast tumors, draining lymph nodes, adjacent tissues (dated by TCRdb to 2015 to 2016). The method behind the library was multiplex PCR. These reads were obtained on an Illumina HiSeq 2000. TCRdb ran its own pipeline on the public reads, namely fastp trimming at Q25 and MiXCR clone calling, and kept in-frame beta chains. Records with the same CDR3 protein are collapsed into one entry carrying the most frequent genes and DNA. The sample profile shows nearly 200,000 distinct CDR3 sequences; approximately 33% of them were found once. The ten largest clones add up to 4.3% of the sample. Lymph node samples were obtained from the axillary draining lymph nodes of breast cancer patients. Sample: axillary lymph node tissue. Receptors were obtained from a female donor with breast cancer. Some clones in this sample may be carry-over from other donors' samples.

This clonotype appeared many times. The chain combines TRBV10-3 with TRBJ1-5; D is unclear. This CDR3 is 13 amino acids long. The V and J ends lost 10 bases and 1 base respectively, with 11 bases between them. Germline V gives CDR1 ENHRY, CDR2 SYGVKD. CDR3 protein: CATRPESNQPQHF. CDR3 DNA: TGTGCCACCAGGCCAGAAAGCAATCAGCCCCAGCATTTT.

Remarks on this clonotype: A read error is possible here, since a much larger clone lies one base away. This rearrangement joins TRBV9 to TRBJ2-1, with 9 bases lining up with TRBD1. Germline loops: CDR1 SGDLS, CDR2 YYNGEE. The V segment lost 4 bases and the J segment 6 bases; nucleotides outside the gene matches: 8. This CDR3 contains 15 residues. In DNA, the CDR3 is TGTGCCAGCAGCTTTAGGGGACAGGGTGTCAATGAGCAGTTCTTC. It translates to CASSFRGQGVNEQFF.

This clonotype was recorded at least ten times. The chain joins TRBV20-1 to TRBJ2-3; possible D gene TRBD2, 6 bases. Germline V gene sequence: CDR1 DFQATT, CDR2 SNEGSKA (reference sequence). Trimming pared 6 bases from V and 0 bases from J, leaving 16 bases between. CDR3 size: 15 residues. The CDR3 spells CSANPGLLSTDTQYF. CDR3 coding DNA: TGCAGTGCAAATCCGGGACTGCTAAGCACAGATACGCAGTATTTT.

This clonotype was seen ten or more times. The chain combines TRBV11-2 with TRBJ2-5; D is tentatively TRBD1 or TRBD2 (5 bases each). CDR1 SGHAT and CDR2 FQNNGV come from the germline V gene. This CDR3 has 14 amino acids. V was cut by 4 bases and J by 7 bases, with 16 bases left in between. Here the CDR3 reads CASSSARGTGTQYF. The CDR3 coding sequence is TGTGCCAGCAGCTCGGCGAGGGGTACGGGGACCCAGTACTTC.

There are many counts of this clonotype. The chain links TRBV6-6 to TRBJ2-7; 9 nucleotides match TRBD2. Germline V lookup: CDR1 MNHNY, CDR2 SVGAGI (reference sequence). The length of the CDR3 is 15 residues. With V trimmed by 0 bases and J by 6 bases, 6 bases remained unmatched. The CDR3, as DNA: TGTGCCAGCAGTTACTCCTCCGGGACTAGCTTCGAGCAGTACTTC. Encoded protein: CASSYSSGTSFEQYF.

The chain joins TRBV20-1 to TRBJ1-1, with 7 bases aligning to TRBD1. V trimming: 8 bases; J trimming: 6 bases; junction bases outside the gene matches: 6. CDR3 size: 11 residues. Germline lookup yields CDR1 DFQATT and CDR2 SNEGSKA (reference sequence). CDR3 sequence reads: CSTEGAAEAFF. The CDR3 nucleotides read TGCAGTACGGAGGGGGCCGCTGAAGCTTTCTTT.

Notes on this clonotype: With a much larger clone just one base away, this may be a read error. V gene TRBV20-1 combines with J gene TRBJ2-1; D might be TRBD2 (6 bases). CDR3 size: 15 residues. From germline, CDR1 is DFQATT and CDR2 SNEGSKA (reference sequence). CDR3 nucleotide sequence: TGCAGTGCTCCGGGACTCCCGGTGGGTCACAATGAGCAGTCCTTC. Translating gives CSAPGLPVGHNEQSF.

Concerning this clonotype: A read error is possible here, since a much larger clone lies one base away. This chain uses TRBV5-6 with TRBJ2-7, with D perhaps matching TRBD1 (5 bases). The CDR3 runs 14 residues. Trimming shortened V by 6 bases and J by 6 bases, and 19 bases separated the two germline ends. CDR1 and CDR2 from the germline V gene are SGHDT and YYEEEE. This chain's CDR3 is CASTYKQAYVEQYF. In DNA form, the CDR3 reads TGTGCCAGCACCTACAAACAGGCGTACGTCGAGCAGTACTTC.

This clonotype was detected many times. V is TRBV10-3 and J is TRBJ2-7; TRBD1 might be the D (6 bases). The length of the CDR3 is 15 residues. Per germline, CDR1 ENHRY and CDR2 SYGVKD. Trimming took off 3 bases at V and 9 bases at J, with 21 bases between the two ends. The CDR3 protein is CAISERQASSSRQYF. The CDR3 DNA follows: TGTGCCATCAGTGAAAGACAGGCCTCCTCTTCTCGGCAGTACTTC.

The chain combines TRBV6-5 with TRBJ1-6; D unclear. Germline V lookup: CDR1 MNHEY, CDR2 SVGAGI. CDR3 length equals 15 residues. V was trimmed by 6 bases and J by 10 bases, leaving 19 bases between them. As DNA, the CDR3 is TGTGCCAGCAGACTCGATATAGGGCTGGGGTCACCCCTCCACTTT. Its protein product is CASRLDIGLGSPLHF.

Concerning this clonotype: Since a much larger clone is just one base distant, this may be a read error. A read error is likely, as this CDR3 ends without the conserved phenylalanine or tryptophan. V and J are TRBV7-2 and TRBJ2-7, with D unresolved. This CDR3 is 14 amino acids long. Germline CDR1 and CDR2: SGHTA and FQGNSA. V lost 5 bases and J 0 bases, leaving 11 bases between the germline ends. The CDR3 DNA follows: TGTGCCAGCAGCGGCGGATCAACCTCCTACGAGCAGTACCTC. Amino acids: CASSGGSTSYEQYL.

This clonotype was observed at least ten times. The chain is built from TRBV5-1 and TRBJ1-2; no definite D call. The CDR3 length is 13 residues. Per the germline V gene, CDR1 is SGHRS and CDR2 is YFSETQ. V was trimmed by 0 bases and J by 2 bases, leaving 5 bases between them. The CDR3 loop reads CASSLESNYGYTF. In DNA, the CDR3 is TGCGCCAGCAGCTTGGAATCCAACTATGGCTACACCTTC. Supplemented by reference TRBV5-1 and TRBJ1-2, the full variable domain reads KAGVTQTPRYLIKTRGQQVTLSCSPISGHRSVSWYQQTPGQGLQFLFEYFSETQRNKGNFPGRFSGRQFSNSRSEMNVSTLELGDSALYLCASSLESNYGYTFGSGTRLTVV.

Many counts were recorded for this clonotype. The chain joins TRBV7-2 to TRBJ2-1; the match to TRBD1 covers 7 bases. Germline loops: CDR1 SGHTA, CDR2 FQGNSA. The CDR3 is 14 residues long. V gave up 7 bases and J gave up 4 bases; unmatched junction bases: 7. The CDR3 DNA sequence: TGTGCCAGCACCTACGACAGGGCATACAATGAGCAGTTCTTC. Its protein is CASTYDRAYNEQFF.

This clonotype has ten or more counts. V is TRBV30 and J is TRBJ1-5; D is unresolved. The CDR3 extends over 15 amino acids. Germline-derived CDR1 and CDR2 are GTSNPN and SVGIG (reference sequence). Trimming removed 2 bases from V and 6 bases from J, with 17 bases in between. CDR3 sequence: CAWSPRTGKSQPQHF. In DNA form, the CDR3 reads TGTGCCTGGAGTCCCAGGACGGGTAAAAGTCAGCCCCAGCATTTT.

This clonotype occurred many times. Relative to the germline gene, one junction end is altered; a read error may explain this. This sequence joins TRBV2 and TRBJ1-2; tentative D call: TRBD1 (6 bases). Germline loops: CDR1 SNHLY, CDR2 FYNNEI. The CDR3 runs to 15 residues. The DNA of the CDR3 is TGTGCCAGCAGCGAAGAAATCACAGGGTACTATGGCTACACCTTC. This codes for CASSEEITGYYGYTF. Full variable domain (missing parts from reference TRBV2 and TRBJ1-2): EPEVTQTPSHQVTQMGQEVILRCVPISNHLYFYWYRQILGQKVEFLVSFYNNEISEKSEIFDDQFSVERPDGSNFTLKIRSTKLEDSAMYFCASSEEITGYYGYTFGSGTRLTVV.

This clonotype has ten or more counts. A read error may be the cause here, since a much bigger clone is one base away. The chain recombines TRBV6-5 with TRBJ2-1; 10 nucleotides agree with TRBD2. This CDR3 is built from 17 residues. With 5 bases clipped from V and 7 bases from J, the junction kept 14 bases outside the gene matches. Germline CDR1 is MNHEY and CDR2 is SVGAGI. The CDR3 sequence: CASSRYRSGRARNEQFF. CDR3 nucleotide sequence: TGTGCCAGCAGTCGCTACCGAAGCGGGAGGGCCCGGAATGAGCAGTTCTTC.

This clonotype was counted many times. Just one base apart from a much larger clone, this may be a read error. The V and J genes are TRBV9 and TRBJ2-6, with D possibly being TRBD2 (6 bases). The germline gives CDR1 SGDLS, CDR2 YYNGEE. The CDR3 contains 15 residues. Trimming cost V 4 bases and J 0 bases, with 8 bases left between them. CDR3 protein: CASSTGGSGANVLTF. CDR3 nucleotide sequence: TGTGCCAGCAGCACCGGGGGCTCTGGGGCCAACGTCCTGACTTTC.

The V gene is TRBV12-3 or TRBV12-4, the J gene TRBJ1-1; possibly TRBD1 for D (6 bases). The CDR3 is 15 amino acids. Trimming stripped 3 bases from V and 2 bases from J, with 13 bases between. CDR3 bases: TGTGCCAGCAGTTTGGGACGGACAGTCAACACTGAAGCTTTCTTT. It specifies CASSLGRTVNTEAFF.

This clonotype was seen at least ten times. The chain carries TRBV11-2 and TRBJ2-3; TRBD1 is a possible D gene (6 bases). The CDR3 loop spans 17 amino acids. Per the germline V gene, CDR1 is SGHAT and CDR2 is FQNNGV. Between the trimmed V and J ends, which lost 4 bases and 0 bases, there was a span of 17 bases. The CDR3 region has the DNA TGTGCCAGCAGCTCACAACAAGGGACAACTAGCACAGATACGCAGTATTTT. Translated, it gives CASSSQQGTTSTDTQYF.

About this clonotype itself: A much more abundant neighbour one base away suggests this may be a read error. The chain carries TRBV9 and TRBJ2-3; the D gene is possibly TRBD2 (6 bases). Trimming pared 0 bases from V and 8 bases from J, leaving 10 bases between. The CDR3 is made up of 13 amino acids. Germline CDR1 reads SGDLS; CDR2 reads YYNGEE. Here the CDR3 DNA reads TGTGCCAGCAGCGTAGGCGGGGCAGGTACGCAGTATTTT. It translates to CASSVGGAGTQYF.